This entry lists 20 T cell receptor beta chains sequenced from one sample in a study of cytomegalovirus exposure and HLA in healthy donors. The PCR made use of 60 Vbeta and 13 Jbeta primers. Sequencing was performed with immunoSEQ multiplex PCR; in TCRdb, only in-frame clones are kept and a portion is missing. Altogether 150,000 to 200,000 clones are present, 75% to 85% being singletons, with the ten largest covering 1.5% to 2%. Material for sequencing was PBMCs. These receptors were taken from a man between 18 and 29 years old in good health and CMV-seronegative.

This clone was picked up a small number of times. The rearrangement uses TRBV6-1 and TRBJ2-5; D ambiguous. The end of the DNA aligns better with TRBJ2-7, so the J call may be wrong. The germline V gene encodes CDR1 MNHNS and CDR2 SASEGT. CDR3 length: 11 amino acids. The CDR3 loop is CASSGFYEQYF. DNA for the CDR3: TGTGCCAGCAGTGGGTTCTACGAGCAGTACTTC.

As for this clone: At the DNA level, this CDR3 is encoded by other sequences in the same sample as well. The rearrangement joins TRBV28 to TRBJ2-7, with D tentatively TRBD1 (6 bases). The CDR3 spans 12 residues. Looked up from germline, CDR1 is MDHEN and CDR2 is SYDVKM. Trimming cost V 6 bases and J 0 bases, with 6 bases left between them. The CDR3 here is CASSRGSYEQYF. In nucleotides, the CDR3 is TGTGCCAGCAGCAGGGGCTCCTACGAGCAGTACTTC. Full variable domain (remainder filled in from reference TRBV28 and TRBJ2-7): DVKVTQSSRYLVKRTGEKVFLECVQDMDHENMFWYRQDPGLGLRLIYFSYDVKMKEKGDIPEGYSVSREKKERFSLILESASTNQTSMYLCASSRGSYEQYFGPGTRLTVT.

In this sample, this clone turned up once. The chain recombines TRBV27 with TRBJ2-5; 7 bases line up with TRBD2. TRBJ2-7 matches the DNA end more closely, so the J call is doubtful. Germline CDR1 reads MNHEY; CDR2 reads SMNVEV (reference sequence). The CDR3 length is 14 residues. CDR3 in amino acids: CASSFGGRVNEQYF. CDR3 coding DNA: TGTGCCAGCAGTTTCGGCGGGAGAGTCAACGAGCAGTACTTC.

The chain is built from TRBV5-4 and TRBJ1-1; D ambiguous. This CDR3 has 13 residues. The germline V gene encodes CDR1 SGHNT and CDR2 YYREEE (reference sequence). V was cut by 3 bases and J by 1 base, with 7 bases left in between. The CDR3 sequence is CASSSTKNTEAFF. The CDR3 region has the DNA TGTGCCAGCAGCTCCACAAAGAACACTGAAGCTTTCTTT.

The V gene is TRBV28, the J gene TRBJ1-1, with D possibly matching TRBD1 (5 bases). The CDR3 is 15 residues long. The V gene's germline CDR1 is MDHEN and CDR2 SYDVKM. V was pared by 5 bases and J by 5 bases, with 18 bases between. For the CDR3, the DNA is TGTGCCAGCAGTGCCCCTTCGGAGGGGAGGACTGAAGCTTTCTTT. This sequence encodes CASSAPSEGRTEAFF.

The chain joins TRBV23-1 to TRBJ1-2, with D unresolved. TRBV23-1 is sorted into the ORF group, with uncertain function. V gave up 4 bases and J gave up 4 bases, with 13 bases separating them. The CDR3 has 14 amino acids. CDR3 loop: CASSLQLRGYGYTF. The CDR3 DNA reads as TGCGCCAGCAGTCTCCAATTACGCGGCTATGGCTACACCTTC.

This CDR3 is CASSVPGTSDHEQYF. The DNA for the CDR3 is TGTGCCAGCAGCGTCCCCGGGACTAGTGATCACGAGCAGTACTTC. The gene calls are TRBV5-4 and TRBJ2-7; 8 bases line up with TRBD2. The CDR3 has 15 amino acids. Germline-derived CDR1 and CDR2 are SGHNT and YYREEE (reference sequence). Trimming took 4 bases from V and 5 from J; bases not matched to a gene: 11.

The rearrangement links TRBV4-1 to TRBJ1-1; D is unclear. Trimming removed 6 bases from V and 0 bases from J, with 14 bases in between. This CDR3 region has 15 residues. Germline V gene lookup returns CDR1 MGHRA and CDR2 YSYEKL. CDR3: CASSPTAGLNTEAFF. For the CDR3, the DNA is TGCGCCAGCAGTCCGACCGCGGGTTTGAACACTGAAGCTTTCTTT.

The V gene is TRBV11-3, the J gene TRBJ2-3; D might be TRBD2 (6 bases). Germline V gene lookup returns CDR1 SGHNT and CDR2 YENEEA. The CDR3 runs to 16 residues. V lost 6 bases, J lost 7 bases, and 23 bases lay in between. This CDR3 reads CASSVGGSGLHNTQYF. The CDR3 nucleotides read TGTGCCAGCAGTGTCGGGGGTAGCGGACTCCATAATACGCAGTATTTT.

This clone appeared a single time. The CDR3 here is CASSLRLAGGLRNEQFF. Here the CDR3 DNA reads TGTGCCAGCAGCCTACGACTAGCGGGGGGGCTTAGGAATGAGCAGTTCTTC. V gene TRBV4-2 combines with J gene TRBJ2-1, with 14 bases identical to TRBD2. V lost 4 bases and J lost 7; bases outside the gene matches: 9. The CDR3 consists of 17 residues. Germline lookup yields CDR1 LGHNA and CDR2 YNFKEQ.

The chain combines TRBV20-1 with TRBJ1-4; 7 bases are a match to TRBD1. There are 11 residues in the CDR3. Germline CDR1 DFQATT, CDR2 SNEGSKA (reference sequence). This chain's CDR3 is CHPGGRVKLFF. As DNA, the CDR3 is TGCCACCCAGGGGGTAGGGTGAAACTGTTTTTT.

This clone was counted at least ten times. This chain links TRBV13 with TRBJ1-3; D is possibly TRBD1 (5 bases). Germline CDR1 and CDR2: PRHDT and FYEKMQ (reference sequence). The CDR3 covers 16 residues. V gave up 2 bases and J gave up 3 bases, with 14 bases separating them. For the CDR3, the DNA is TGTGCCAGCAGCTTATTTGGGGGAGGATTTGGAAACACCATATATTTT. It encodes CASSLFGGGFGNTIYF.

The chain has TRBV5-6 and TRBJ2-4; 7 bases line up with TRBD1. This CDR3 is 16 amino acids long. Per the germline V gene, CDR1 is SGHDT and CDR2 is YYEEEE. V lost 4 bases to trimming and J lost 0 bases; unmatched junction nucleotides: 7. This CDR3 reads CASSLTGAVAKNIQYF. The CDR3 nucleotides read TGTGCCAGCAGCCTTACAGGGGCTGTAGCCAAAAACATTCAGTACTTC.

The chain employs TRBV11-2 and TRBJ1-1, with TRBD1 identical over 8 bases. V shed 1 base and J 5 bases; nucleotides not matched to a gene: 12. Per the germline V gene, CDR1 is SGHAT and CDR2 is FQNNGV. CDR3 length equals 17 residues. In nucleotides, the CDR3 is TGTGCCAGCAGCTTAGGGGGTCCAGGGGGCGCGTATACTGAAGCTTTCTTT. Translated: CASSLGGPGGAYTEAFF.

CDR3 residues: CASSRSLAGGSYEQYF. DNA of the CDR3: TGTGCCAGCAGTCGCTCCCTGGCGGGAGGGTCTTACGAGCAGTACTTC. The chain has TRBV27 and TRBJ2-7; the match to TRBD2 covers 9 bases. Germline values: CDR1 MNHEY, CDR2 SMNVEV (reference sequence). CDR3 length: 16 residues. V gave up 5 bases and J gave up 4 bases; unmatched junction bases: 12.

This clone came up a few times. CDR3 coding DNA: TGTGCCAGCAGCCCCCGACTAGCGGGGGGCGGGGGAGATACGCAGTATTTT. This translates into CASSPRLAGGGGDTQYF. The chain carries TRBV11-2 and TRBJ2-3, with 13 positions matching TRBD2. The CDR3 loop spans 17 amino acids. With V trimmed by 5 bases and J by 5 bases, 10 bases remained unmatched. The V gene's germline CDR1 is SGHAT and CDR2 FQNNGV.

This clone was detected only once. The CDR3 coding sequence is TGTGCCAGTGAGGGATTGGGGGCTTTGGGCAATCAGCCCCAGCATTTT. It specifies CASEGLGALGNQPQHF. The chain couples TRBV28 to TRBJ1-5; tentatively, D is TRBD1 (6 bases). Trimming shortened V by 9 bases and J by 2 bases, and 20 bases separated the two germline ends. The CDR3 covers 16 residues. Germline V gives CDR1 MDHEN, CDR2 SYDVKM.

The V gene is TRBV7-2, the J gene TRBJ1-5; 10 bases map to TRBD1. Germline values: CDR1 SGHTA, CDR2 FQGNSA. J gave up 7 bases and V 5 bases, and 8 bases lay outside the gene matches. This CDR3 spans 15 amino acids. The CDR3 DNA reads as TGTGCCAGCAGCCCGAGGGACAGGGGAGGGCAGCCCCAGCATTTT. Protein: CASSPRDRGGQPQHF.

This chain joins TRBV6-1 and TRBJ1-1; TRBD1 matches 8 bases. The junction had 7 bases not matched to a gene; V was cut back by 4 bases and J by 3 bases. From germline, CDR1 is MNHNS and CDR2 SASEGT. The CDR3 contains 15 residues. CDR3 amino acids: CASSGQGKRDTEAFF. DNA of the CDR3: TGTGCCAGCAGTGGACAGGGGAAGAGAGACACTGAAGCTTTCTTT.

The J gene is TRBJ2-7, the V gene TRBV9, with a tentative D call TRBD2 (5 bases). V was cut by 7 bases and J by 0 bases, with 17 bases left in between. In germline, CDR1 is SGDLS, CDR2 YYNGEE. The CDR3 covers 15 residues. The CDR3 region has the DNA TGTGCCAGCGGACGACTGGACGGAGGCTCCTACGAGCAGTACTTC. Its protein is CASGRLDGGSYEQYF.